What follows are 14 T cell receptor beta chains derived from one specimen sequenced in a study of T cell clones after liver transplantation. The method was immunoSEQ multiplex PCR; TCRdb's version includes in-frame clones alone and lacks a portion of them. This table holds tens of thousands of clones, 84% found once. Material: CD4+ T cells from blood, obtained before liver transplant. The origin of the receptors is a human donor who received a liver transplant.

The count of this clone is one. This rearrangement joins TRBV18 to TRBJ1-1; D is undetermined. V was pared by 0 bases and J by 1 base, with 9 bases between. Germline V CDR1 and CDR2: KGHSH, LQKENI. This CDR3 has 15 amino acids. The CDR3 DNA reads TGTGCCAGCTCACCACCGACGAAAAGGAACACTGAAGCTTTCTTT. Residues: CASSPPTKRNTEAFF.

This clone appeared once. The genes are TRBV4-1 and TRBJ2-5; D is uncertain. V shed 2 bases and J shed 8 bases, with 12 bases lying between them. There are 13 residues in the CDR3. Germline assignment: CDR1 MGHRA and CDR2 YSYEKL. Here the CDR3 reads CASSQTSPGTQYF. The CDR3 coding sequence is TGCGCCAGCAGCCAAACGAGCCCGGGCACCCAGTACTTC.

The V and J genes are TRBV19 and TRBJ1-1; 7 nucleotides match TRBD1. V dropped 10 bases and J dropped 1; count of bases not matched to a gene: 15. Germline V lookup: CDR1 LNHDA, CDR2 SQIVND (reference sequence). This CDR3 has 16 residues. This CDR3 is CATLGGRRTGNTEAFF. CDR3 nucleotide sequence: TGTGCCACTTTAGGGGGCCGCCGGACTGGGAACACTGAAGCTTTCTTT.

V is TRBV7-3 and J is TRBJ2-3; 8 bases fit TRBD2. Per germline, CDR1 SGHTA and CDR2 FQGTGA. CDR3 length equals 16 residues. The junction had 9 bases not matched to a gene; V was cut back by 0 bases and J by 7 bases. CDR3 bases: TGTGCCAGCAGCTTAACGGGACGGGAGGGCCTGTATACGCAGTATTTT. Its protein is CASSLTGREGLYTQYF.

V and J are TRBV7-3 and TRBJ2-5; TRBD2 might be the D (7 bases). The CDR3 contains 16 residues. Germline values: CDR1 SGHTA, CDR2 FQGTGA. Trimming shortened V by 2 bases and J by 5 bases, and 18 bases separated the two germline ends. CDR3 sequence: CASSLASAGAGETQYF. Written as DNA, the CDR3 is TGTGCCAGCAGCTTAGCGTCTGCGGGGGCAGGGGAGACCCAGTACTTC.

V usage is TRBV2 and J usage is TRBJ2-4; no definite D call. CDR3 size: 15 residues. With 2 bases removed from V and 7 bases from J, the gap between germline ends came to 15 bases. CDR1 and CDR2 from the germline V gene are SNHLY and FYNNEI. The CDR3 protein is CASSEKGRPRNIQYF. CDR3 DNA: TGTGCCAGCAGTGAAAAGGGAAGGCCGCGGAACATTCAGTACTTC.

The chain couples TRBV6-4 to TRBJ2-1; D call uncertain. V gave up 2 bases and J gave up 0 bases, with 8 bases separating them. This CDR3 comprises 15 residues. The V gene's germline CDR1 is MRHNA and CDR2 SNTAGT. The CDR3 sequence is CASSDTDGSYNEQFF. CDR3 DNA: TGTGCCAGCAGTGACACGGACGGCTCCTACAATGAGCAGTTCTTC.

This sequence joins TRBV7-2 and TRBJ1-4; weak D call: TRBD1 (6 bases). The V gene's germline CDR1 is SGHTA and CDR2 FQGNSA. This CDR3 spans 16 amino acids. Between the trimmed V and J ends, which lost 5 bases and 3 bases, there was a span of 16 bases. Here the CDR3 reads CASSRGGRGSNEKLFF. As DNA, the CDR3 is TGTGCCAGCAGCCGTGGGGGCAGAGGCTCTAATGAAAAACTGTTTTTT.

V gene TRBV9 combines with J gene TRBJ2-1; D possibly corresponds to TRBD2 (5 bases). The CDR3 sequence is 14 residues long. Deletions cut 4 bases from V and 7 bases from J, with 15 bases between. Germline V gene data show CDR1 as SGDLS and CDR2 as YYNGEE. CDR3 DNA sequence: TGTGCCAGCAGCCGCTCGACAACTAGTAATGAGCAGTTCTTC. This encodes CASSRSTTSNEQFF.

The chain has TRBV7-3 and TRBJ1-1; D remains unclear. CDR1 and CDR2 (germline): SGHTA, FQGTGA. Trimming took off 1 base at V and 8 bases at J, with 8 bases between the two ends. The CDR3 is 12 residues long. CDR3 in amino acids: CASSLSDGEAFF. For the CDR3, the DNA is TGTGCCAGCAGCTTAAGTGACGGAGAAGCTTTCTTT.

Written as DNA, the CDR3 is TGTGCCACCGAGCCGGGACAGGGGCGGCGGGAGCAGTACTTC. This translates into CATEPGQGRREQYF. V is TRBV10-3 and J is TRBJ2-7, with 10 bases lining up with TRBD1. This CDR3 region has 14 residues. Unmatched junction bases numbered 13, after V lost 10 bases and J lost 7 bases. Germline CDR1 and CDR2: ENHRY and SYGVKD.

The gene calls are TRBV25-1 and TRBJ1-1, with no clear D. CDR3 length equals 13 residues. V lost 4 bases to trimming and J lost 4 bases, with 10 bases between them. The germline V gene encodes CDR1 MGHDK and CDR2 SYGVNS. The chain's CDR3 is CASSAPGITEAFF. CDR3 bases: TGTGCCAGCAGTGCCCCGGGGATCACTGAAGCTTTCTTT.

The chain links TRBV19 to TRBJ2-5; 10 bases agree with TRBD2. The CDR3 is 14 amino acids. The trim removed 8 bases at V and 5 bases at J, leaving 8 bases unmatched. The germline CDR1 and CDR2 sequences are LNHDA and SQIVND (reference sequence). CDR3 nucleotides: TGTGCCAGTTCCCTAGCGGGAGCGGGGGAGACCCAGTACTTC. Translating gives CASSLAGAGETQYF.

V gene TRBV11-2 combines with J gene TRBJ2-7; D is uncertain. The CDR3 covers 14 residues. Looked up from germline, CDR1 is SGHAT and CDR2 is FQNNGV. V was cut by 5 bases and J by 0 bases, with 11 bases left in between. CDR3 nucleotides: TGTGCCAGCAGCCCTCGACTTATCTCCTACGAGCAGTACTTC. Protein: CASSPRLISYEQYF.